This record concerns one T cell receptor beta chain sequence. The data were taken from a study of blood T cell repertoires in COVID-19. Study background: T cells, B-cell-depleted T cells, or PBMCs supplied cDNA or gDNA.

Sequencing was performed with immunoSEQ multiplex PCR; in TCRdb, only in-frame clones are kept and a portion is missing. The data contain under 250,000 clones, 79% of them singletons. Enrollment of patients from Seattle took place during active infection, with longitudinal follow-up. Looked up from germline, CDR1 is SGDLS and CDR2 is YYNGEE. V trimming: 3 bases; J trimming: 4 bases; junction bases outside the gene matches: 5. This CDR3 comprises 15 residues. What was sequenced was peripheral blood. This clonotype was sampled from a woman in her 40s with COVID-19, enrolled during active disease. This chain links TRBV9 with TRBJ2-3; TRBD1 matches at 10 bases. The CDR3, as DNA: TGTGCCAGCAGCGGACAGGGGGCAACTGCAGATACGCAGTATTTT. The encoded protein is CASSGQGATADTQYF.